The 32 T cell receptor beta chains in this list originate from one sample, sequenced in a study of shared clonotypes between healthy human individuals. Only in-frame clones appear in the TCRdb table, and some are missing; sequencing was by immunoSEQ multiplex PCR. This sample carries hundreds of thousands of clones, just over 90% of them seen once, and the ten largest clones take approximately 24%. Naive CD8 cells comprised CD45RO-negative, CCR7-positively selected cells, excluding terminally differentiated effector memory CD45RA+ cells. The sequenced sample was naive CD8+ T cells sorted from blood. The source of these receptors is a man in his thirties or forties in good health.

This clone turned up a few times. Here the CDR3 reads CASSSTGGIYNEQFF. The CDR3 DNA is TGTGCCAGCAGCTCGACAGGGGGCATCTACAATGAGCAGTTCTTC. The V and J genes are TRBV7-3 and TRBJ2-1; 10 bases align to TRBD1. V was clipped by 4 bases and J by 3 bases; unmatched bases: 3. The V gene's germline CDR1 is SGHTA and CDR2 FQGTGA. The CDR3 runs to 15 residues.

The chain links TRBV4-2 to TRBJ2-1; no definite D call. Germline V CDR1 and CDR2: LGHNA, YNFKEQ. The length of the CDR3 is 14 residues. Trimming took off 2 bases at V and 6 bases at J, with 11 bases between the two ends. The CDR3 loop reads CASSQRSGGNEQFF. The CDR3 coding sequence is TGTGCCAGCAGCCAAAGAAGTGGCGGCAATGAGCAGTTCTTC.

The V gene is TRBV5-1, the J gene TRBJ1-1; the match to TRBD1 covers 7 bases. The CDR3 contains 19 residues. V shed 2 bases, J shed 0 bases, and the junction held 16 bases outside the gene matches. Germline CDR1 SGHRS, CDR2 YFSETQ. CDR3 sequence: CASSLPGQNLAPMNTEAFF. The CDR3 DNA reads TGCGCCAGCAGCTTACCGGGACAGAACCTCGCACCCATGAACACTGAAGCTTTCTTT.

The J gene is TRBJ2-7, the V gene TRBV6-6; D gene unclear. This CDR3 is 13 amino acids long. Trimming removed 5 bases at V and 6 bases at J, with 14 bases between. In germline, CDR1 is MNHNY, CDR2 SVGAGI (reference sequence). CDR3 in amino acids: CASSPEIHTEQYF. In DNA form, the CDR3 reads TGTGCCAGCAGTCCCGAAATCCACACCGAGCAGTACTTC.

V usage is TRBV4-1 and J usage is TRBJ2-7; D may be TRBD1 or TRBD2 (5 bases each). The germline V gene has CDR1 MGHRA and CDR2 YSYEKL. The length of the CDR3 is 16 residues. The V gene lost 1 base and the J gene lost 5 bases, with 18 bases spanning the gap. Here the CDR3 reads CASSQVQGAPPDEQYF. DNA of the CDR3: TGCGCCAGCAGCCAAGTCCAGGGAGCTCCGCCCGACGAGCAGTACTTC.

This rearrangement joins TRBV7-9 to TRBJ1-2, with D possibly TRBD1 on 6 matching bases. This CDR3 is built from 15 residues. V was clipped by 5 bases and J by 8 bases, with 21 bases between them. Germline assignment: CDR1 SEHNR and CDR2 FQNEAQ (reference sequence). The CDR3 here is CASSTTGTRTHGYTF. CDR3 nucleotides: TGTGCCAGCAGCACAACTGGGACAAGGACGCACGGCTACACCTTC.

The chain combines TRBV13 with TRBJ2-5; 8 nucleotides line up with TRBD2. CDR1 PRHDT and CDR2 FYEKMQ come from the germline V gene (reference sequence). With 5 bases clipped from V and 3 bases from J, the junction kept 17 bases outside the gene matches. CDR3 length: 18 amino acids. The DNA of the CDR3 is TGTGCCAGCAGCAACTCCGGGACTAGTAGGGGGGGAGAAGAGACCCAGTACTTC. Protein: CASSNSGTSRGGEETQYF.

This clone appeared a single time. The chain is built from TRBV28 and TRBJ2-3; D might be TRBD2 (6 bases). V lost 3 bases and J 0 bases, leaving 19 bases between the germline ends. Germline assignment: CDR1 MDHEN and CDR2 SYDVKM. The CDR3 has 18 residues. This chain's CDR3 is CASSFLVIPAGSTDTQYF. The CDR3 nucleotides are TGTGCCAGCAGTTTTCTAGTTATTCCGGCGGGGAGCACAGATACGCAGTATTTT. Filled out from reference TRBV28 and TRBJ2-3, the complete variable domain reads DVKVTQSSRYLVKRTGEKVFLECVQDMDHENMFWYRQDPGLGLRLIYFSYDVKMKEKGDIPEGYSVSREKKERFSLILESASTNQTSMYLCASSFLVIPAGSTDTQYFGPGTRLTVL.

The chain employs TRBV5-1 and TRBJ2-3; no definite D call. V was trimmed by 2 bases and J by 9 bases, leaving 10 bases between them. CDR1 SGHRS and CDR2 YFSETQ come from the germline V gene. The CDR3 is 12 amino acids. CDR3 residues: CASSLRGLTQYF. CDR3 in DNA: TGCGCCAGCAGCTTACGAGGATTAACGCAGTATTTT.

About this clone: This CDR3 is also generated by other DNA sequences in the sample. V is TRBV9 and J is TRBJ2-7, with no clear D. The CDR3 spans 12 residues. Germline V gene lookup returns CDR1 SGDLS and CDR2 YYNGEE. Between the trimmed V and J ends, which lost 3 bases and 0 bases, there was a span of 4 bases. The CDR3 spells CASSGLSYEQYF. CDR3 in DNA: TGTGCCAGCAGCGGCCTCTCCTACGAGCAGTACTTC. Looking up the rest from reference TRBV9 and TRBJ2-7 gives the full variable domain: DSGVTQTPKHLITATGQRVTLRCSPRSGDLSVYWYQQSLDQGLQFLIQYYNGEERAKGNILERFSAQQFPDLHSELNLSSLELGDSALYFCASSGLSYEQYFGPGTRLTVT.

The chain carries TRBV18 and TRBJ2-3; D could derive from TRBD1 or TRBD2 (5 bases each). The germline V gene encodes CDR1 KGHSH and CDR2 LQKENI. This CDR3 spans 15 amino acids. V was trimmed by 3 bases and J by 2 bases, leaving 12 bases between them. CDR3 DNA: TGTGCCAGCTCACCGGGGCCGGGGCCCACAGATACGCAGTATTTT. It specifies CASSPGPGPTDTQYF.

V gene TRBV2 combines with J gene TRBJ1-5; no clear D gene. The CDR3 length is 13 residues. Germline V gene sequence: CDR1 SNHLY, CDR2 FYNNEI. V lost 4 bases, J lost 0 bases, and 4 bases lay in between. Here the CDR3 reads CASSAPSNQPQHF. The CDR3 DNA is TGTGCCAGCAGTGCTCCTAGCAATCAGCCCCAGCATTTT.

As DNA, the CDR3 is TGTGCCAGCAGCTTGGAACTAGCGGAGTACGAGCAGTACTTC. It encodes CASSLELAEYEQYF. The chain carries TRBV5-4 and TRBJ2-7, with TRBD2 identical over 8 bases. Germline CDR1 and CDR2: SGHNT and YYREEE (reference sequence). The length of the CDR3 is 14 residues. V lost 0 bases to trimming and J lost 4 bases; unmatched junction nucleotides: 3.

This clone was picked up one time. The chain carries TRBV7-9 and TRBJ2-1; 7 bases agree with TRBD1. This CDR3 spans 12 amino acids. Germline CDR1 reads SEHNR; CDR2 reads FQNEAQ (reference sequence). The ends lost 6 bases at V and 8 bases at J; junction bases unmatched: 4. The CDR3 spells CASSIDRDEQFF. CDR3 nucleotide sequence: TGTGCCAGCAGTATAGACAGGGATGAGCAGTTCTTC. The full variable domain, in which reference TRBV7-9 and TRBJ2-1 provide the parts outside the CDR3, is DTGVSQNPRHKITKRGQNVTFRCDPISEHNRLYWYRQTLGQGPEFLTYFQNEAQLEKSRLLSDRFSAERPKGSFSTLEIQRTEQGDSAMYLCASSIDRDEQFFGPGTRLTVL.

Concerning this clone: Other nucleotide sequences in the sample specify the same CDR3. This chain uses TRBV4-1 with TRBJ2-7, with D perhaps matching TRBD2 (6 bases). Trimming took 1 base from V and 0 from J, leaving 10 bases between them. The CDR3 totals 15 residues. Germline CDR1 and CDR2: MGHRA and YSYEKL. Here the CDR3 reads CASSQVAGSSYEQYF. As DNA, the CDR3 is TGCGCCAGCAGCCAAGTGGCGGGGAGCTCCTACGAGCAGTACTTC.

The chain combines TRBV6-1 with TRBJ2-7, with unresolved D. Germline values: CDR1 MNHNS, CDR2 SASEGT. Trimming stripped 6 bases from V and 0 bases from J, with 9 bases between. This CDR3 is 13 amino acids long. The CDR3 sequence: CASRTRLSYEQYF. The CDR3 bases are TGTGCCAGCAGAACCCGGCTCTCCTACGAGCAGTACTTC.

This clone was found once. The rearrangement uses TRBV7-8 and TRBJ2-2, with 8 bases aligning to TRBD1. The germline V gene has CDR1 SGHVS and CDR2 FQNEAQ. Unmatched junction bases numbered 0, after V lost 3 bases and J lost 0 bases. This CDR3 region has 15 residues. The chain's CDR3 is CASSLDRANTGELFF. The DNA for the CDR3 is TGTGCCAGCAGCTTGGACAGGGCGAACACCGGGGAGCTGTTTTTT.

This chain connects TRBV11-3 to TRBJ2-1; the match to TRBD2 covers 7 bases. Germline lookup yields CDR1 SGHNT and CDR2 YENEEA. The CDR3 covers 18 residues. V shed 4 bases and J 0 bases; nucleotides not matched to a gene: 12. The CDR3 DNA follows: TGTGCCAGCAGCTCCCGAGGGAGCGGGGTTAGCTCCTACAATGAGCAGTTCTTC. Translating gives CASSSRGSGVSSYNEQFF.

V gene TRBV11-2 combines with J gene TRBJ2-1, with 11 nucleotides matching TRBD2. This CDR3 region has 14 residues. With V trimmed by 5 bases and J by 4 bases, 1 base remained unmatched. Per germline, CDR1 SGHAT and CDR2 FQNNGV. CDR3 residues: CASSGTSGYNEQFF. DNA of the CDR3: TGTGCCAGCAGCGGGACTAGCGGTTACAATGAGCAGTTCTTC.

This chain connects TRBV9 to TRBJ2-1, with D possibly being TRBD1 (6 bases). CDR1 is SGDLS, CDR2 YYNGEE, per germline. V dropped 3 bases and J dropped 3 bases, with 13 bases sitting between them. The CDR3 consists of 15 residues. The DNA for the CDR3 is TGTGCCAGCAGCGCAAAAAGGACAGTCTACAATGAGCAGTTCTTC. Translating gives CASSAKRTVYNEQFF.

The chain couples TRBV28 to TRBJ2-3; D may be TRBD1 (5 bases). Trimming removed 2 bases at V and 0 bases at J, with 15 bases between. This CDR3 comprises 17 residues. Germline V gene sequence: CDR1 MDHEN, CDR2 SYDVKM. CDR3 DNA sequence: TGTGCCAGCAGTTTAGGCCGCTGGGGCCAAAGCACAGATACGCAGTATTTT. Residues: CASSLGRWGQSTDTQYF.

The gene calls are TRBV9 and TRBJ1-1; D is perhaps TRBD1 (6 bases). This CDR3 is 16 amino acids long. Trimming took 4 bases from V and 0 from J, leaving 16 bases between them. Germline V lookup: CDR1 SGDLS, CDR2 YYNGEE. CDR3 bases: TGTGCCAGCAGCCTACTACTCAGGGGCGTGAACACTGAAGCTTTCTTT. This codes for CASSLLLRGVNTEAFF. The full variable domain, completed using reference TRBV9 and TRBJ1-1, is DSGVTQTPKHLITATGQRVTLRCSPRSGDLSVYWYQQSLDQGLQFLIQYYNGEERAKGNILERFSAQQFPDLHSELNLSSLELGDSALYFCASSLLLRGVNTEAFFGQGTRLTVV.

This clone was seen just once. This CDR3 is also generated by other DNA sequences in the sample. The chain has TRBV19 and TRBJ2-1; the D is unclear. Trimming left V 3 bases short and J 3 bases short, with 6 bases between. Germline-derived CDR1 and CDR2 are LNHDA and SQIVND (reference sequence). CDR3 length: 13 residues. The CDR3 coding sequence is TGTGCCAGTAGTATCGAACACTACAATGAGCAGTTCTTC. It encodes CASSIEHYNEQFF.

V is TRBV19 and J is TRBJ2-7; maybe TRBD1 (6 bases). The V and J ends lost 4 bases and 7 bases respectively, with 20 bases between them. The CDR3 loop spans 15 amino acids. Germline-derived CDR1 and CDR2 are LNHDA and SQIVND (reference sequence). CDR3 coding DNA: TGTGCCAGTAGTACAGGGGTAACCCAAATACAGGAGCAGTACTTC. The encoded protein is CASSTGVTQIQEQYF.

The J gene is TRBJ2-7, the V gene TRBV10-2, with 10 bases lining up with TRBD1. CDR1 and CDR2 from the germline V gene are WSHSY and SAAADI. V lost 3 bases and J lost 2; bases outside the gene matches: 1. The CDR3 has 14 amino acids. In DNA form, the CDR3 reads TGCGCCAGCAGTGAAGGGACAGGGGCCTACGAGCAGTACTTC. This sequence encodes CASSEGTGAYEQYF.

V and J are TRBV6-6 and TRBJ2-3; 10 bases are a match to TRBD2. Germline CDR1 reads MNHNY; CDR2 reads SVGAGI (reference sequence). The trim removed 9 bases at V and 3 bases at J, leaving 6 bases unmatched. CDR3 length: 14 residues. The DNA for the CDR3 is TGTGCCAGTCGGAGGACTAGCGGAACAGATACGCAGTATTTT. Translating it yields CASRRTSGTDTQYF.

The gene calls are TRBV19 and TRBJ2-1, with TRBD2 matching 8 bases. CDR3 length: 15 residues. CDR1 and CDR2 from the germline V gene are LNHDA and SQIVND (reference sequence). The trim removed 4 bases at V and 2 bases at J, leaving 4 bases unmatched. CDR3 amino acids: CASSKTSVTYNEQFF. In DNA form, the CDR3 reads TGTGCCAGTAGTAAGACTAGCGTCACCTACAATGAGCAGTTCTTC.

This clone is a singleton in its sample. This chain uses TRBV6-6 with TRBJ2-2, with 7 bases fitting TRBD2. Germline lookup yields CDR1 MNHNY and CDR2 SVGAGI (reference sequence). This CDR3 contains 16 residues. The V segment lost 6 bases and the J segment 6 bases; nucleotides outside the gene matches: 13. The CDR3 protein is CASSPPGGRGAGELFF. DNA for the CDR3: TGTGCCAGCAGCCCCCCAGGCGGGAGAGGGGCCGGGGAGCTGTTTTTT.

This clone was seen only once. J is TRBJ2-7 and V is TRBV13; possible D gene TRBD1, 6 bases. CDR1 is PRHDT and CDR2 is FYEKMQ in the germline V gene (reference sequence). This CDR3 is built from 15 residues. V was trimmed by 4 bases and J by 3 bases, leaving 16 bases between them. The CDR3, as DNA: TGTGCCAGCAGCTATACAGGGCTGGGTAGCTACGAGCAGTACTTC. Its translation is CASSYTGLGSYEQYF. Based on the CDR3 plus reference TRBV13 and TRBJ2-7, the full variable domain is AAGVIQSPRHLIKEKRETATLKCYPIPRHDTVYWYQQGPGQDPQFLISFYEKMQSDKGSIPDRFSAQQFSDYHSELNMSSLELGDSALYFCASSYTGLGSYEQYFGPGTRLTVT.

This clone has a single count. The J gene is TRBJ2-7, the V gene TRBV9, with D possibly being TRBD1 or TRBD2 (5 bases each). Trimming removed 3 bases at V and 5 bases at J, with 18 bases between. Germline CDR1 and CDR2: SGDLS and YYNGEE. The CDR3 is 15 amino acids. The CDR3 nucleotides are TGTGCCAGCAGCGCCCGGGGCCGGTATATGGACGAGCAGTACTTC. As protein: CASSARGRYMDEQYF.

V and J are TRBV4-1 and TRBJ2-7, with D perhaps matching TRBD1 (5 bases). CDR1 and CDR2 from the germline V gene are MGHRA and YSYEKL. V lost 3 bases and J 3 bases, leaving 15 bases between the germline ends. The length of the CDR3 is 15 residues. CDR3 region: CASSQIQGSLYEQYF. CDR3 nucleotide sequence: TGCGCCAGCAGCCAGATCCAGGGATCGCTCTACGAGCAGTACTTC.

The chain couples TRBV2 to TRBJ2-7; TRBD2 matches at 12 bases. This CDR3 has 15 amino acids. V was pared by 6 bases and J by 4 bases, with 7 bases of the junction left unmatched. Germline CDR1 and CDR2: SNHLY and FYNNEI. The CDR3 loop is CASRTGTSGFYEQYF. The CDR3 bases are TGTGCCAGCAGGACCGGGACTAGCGGGTTTTACGAGCAGTACTTC. The full variable domain, completed using reference TRBV2 and TRBJ2-7, is EPEVTQTPSHQVTQMGQEVILRCVPISNHLYFYWYRQILGQKVEFLVSFYNNEISEKSEIFDDQFSVERPDGSNFTLKIRSTKLEDSAMYFCASRTGTSGFYEQYFGPGTRLTVT.